The present T cell receptor (beta chain) was sequenced within a study of T cell repertoires in cytomegalovirus infection. Study in general: Public TCR beta signatures indicated both CMV infection and matching HLA type. Study outcomes and limitations: Cumulative public TCR beta family frequency identified carriers of CMV plus the relevant HLA. The study found HLA-C-restricted CMV-specific TCR beta clonotypes dominating the ex vivo response.

A word on this clonotype: Its specificity is unknown. The junction departs from germline at one end; a sequencing error may be responsible.

CDR1 and CDR2 (germline): MNHEY, SMNVEV (reference sequence). The CDR3 is 13 residues long. TCRdb reprocessed the reads via MiXCR and lists one record per CDR3 protein. Seen here are 200,000 to 250,000 distinct CDR3 sequences, approximately 22% observed once, and the top ten hold 15% to 20%. The genes are TRBV27 and TRBJ2-3; D uncertain. The TCR originated in a human donor in good health (CMV status not recorded). Some clones in this sample may be carry-over from other donors' samples. The specimen was CD8+ T cells from PBMCs. The CDR3 sequence is CANSGLWTDTQYF. The DNA for the CDR3 is TGTGCCAACAGTGGGCTTTGGACAGATACGCAGTATTTT.